What follows are 22 T cell receptor beta chains derived from one specimen sequenced in a study of cytomegalovirus exposure and HLA in healthy donors. PCR was performed using 60 Vbeta and 13 Jbeta primers. The protocol was immunoSEQ multiplex PCR, while the TCRdb copy is restricted to in-frame clones and leaves out a portion. The table has 150,000 to 200,000 clones, approximately 70% seen once. Source material: PBMCs. The source is a man in his forties in good health and CMV-seropositive.

The chain is built from TRBV7-2 and TRBJ2-2; D uncertain. The CDR3 length is 12 residues. CDR1 is SGHTA, CDR2 FQGNSA, per germline. The CDR3 is CVTAPAAGELFF. The DNA of the CDR3 is TGTGTCACGGCCCCGGCGGCCGGGGAGCTGTTTTTT.

The chain is built from TRBV5-4 and TRBJ2-6; 7 bases match TRBD2. Trimming took 5 bases from V and 0 from J; bases not matched to a gene: 8. CDR1 and CDR2 from the germline V gene are SGHNT and YYREEE (reference sequence). CDR3 length: 17 amino acids. DNA for the CDR3: TGTGCCAGCAGTTCAAAAGCGGGATTCTCTGGGGCCAACGTCCTGACTTTC. Translating it yields CASSSKAGFSGANVLTF.

This clone was seen a handful of times. V and J are TRBV19 and TRBJ2-3; the D gene is possibly TRBD1 (5 bases). Trimming removed 3 bases from V and 3 bases from J, with 16 bases in between. The CDR3 is 16 amino acids. Germline CDR1 reads LNHDA; CDR2 reads SQIVND (reference sequence). The chain's CDR3 is CASSILQGARTDTQYF. The CDR3 DNA reads TGTGCCAGTAGTATTTTGCAGGGTGCGAGAACAGATACGCAGTATTTT.

This clone occurred once. This sequence joins TRBV5-1 and TRBJ2-2; 8 bases line up with TRBD2. Trimming took 2 bases from V and 4 from J; bases not matched to a gene: 7. Germline assignment: CDR1 SGHRS and CDR2 YFSETQ. This CDR3 has 16 residues. The CDR3 loop reads CASSLGSLAGTGELFF. The CDR3 bases are TGCGCCAGCAGCTTAGGGAGCCTAGCGGGCACCGGGGAGCTGTTTTTT.

This clone came up once. The genes are TRBV7-9 and TRBJ1-5; the D gene is possibly TRBD1 (5 bases). This CDR3 has 13 residues. V was cut by 3 bases and J by 5 bases, with 8 bases left in between. Germline V gene data show CDR1 as SEHNR and CDR2 as FQNEAQ (reference sequence). The CDR3 sequence is CASSLGGDQPQHF. Here the CDR3 DNA reads TGTGCCAGCAGCTTGGGGGGAGATCAGCCCCAGCATTTT.

The chain recombines TRBV4-3 with TRBJ1-2; D remains ambiguous. In germline, CDR1 is LGHNA, CDR2 YSLEER. The CDR3 runs to 13 residues. Between the trimmed V and J ends, which lost 0 bases and 7 bases, there was a span of 9 bases. The CDR3 protein is CASSQDGRRGYTF. The CDR3 region has the DNA TGCGCCAGCAGCCAAGATGGGAGGCGTGGCTACACCTTC.

As to this clone: This may come from a read error, since a much larger clone is one base off. This rearrangement joins TRBV6-1 to TRBJ1-5; D is unresolved. Germline V gives CDR1 MNHNS, CDR2 SASEGT. The CDR3 loop spans 15 amino acids. In DNA form, the CDR3 reads TGTGCCAACAGTGAAGCTTCTAGTAGCAATCAGCCCCAGCATTTT. Residues: CANSEASSSNQPQHF.

The CDR3 nucleotides are TGTGCCAGCAGCTTAGCGGCGGGGGGGCCGAAAGAGACCCAGTACTTC. It encodes CASSLAAGGPKETQYF. The chain joins TRBV7-9 to TRBJ2-5; 9 bases are shared with TRBD2. Germline trimming cut 0 bases from V and 3 bases from J; bases unmatched to any gene: 5. CDR3 size: 16 residues. Germline V gene sequence: CDR1 SEHNR, CDR2 FQNEAQ (reference sequence).

The gene calls are TRBV5-1 and TRBJ1-6; TRBD1 aligns across 10 bases. The V and J ends lost 0 bases and 5 bases, in that order; junction bases with no gene match: 5. This CDR3 contains 17 residues. The germline CDR1 and CDR2 sequences are SGHRS and YFSETQ. The CDR3 nucleotides are TGCGCCAGCAGCTTGGCCTTGGGACAGGGGAATAATTCACCCCTCCACTTT. Its translation is CASSLALGQGNNSPLHF.

This clone was seen just once. This chain joins TRBV19 and TRBJ2-3; 10 nucleotides match TRBD1. In germline, CDR1 is LNHDA, CDR2 SQIVND (reference sequence). After removal of 5 bases from V and 1 base from J, the junction contained 6 bases not matched to a gene. The CDR3 is 16 residues long. The CDR3 is CASSADRGAGTDTQYF. As DNA, the CDR3 is TGTGCCAGTAGTGCGGACAGGGGGGCTGGCACAGATACGCAGTATTTT.

This clone was detected only once. The rearrangement uses TRBV6-1 and TRBJ2-7; 10 nucleotides line up with TRBD1. This CDR3 spans 14 amino acids. The V gene's germline CDR1 is MNHNS and CDR2 SASEGT. The ends lost 7 bases at V and 3 bases at J; junction bases unmatched: 6. CDR3 sequence: CASILTGGIYEQYF. For the CDR3, the DNA is TGTGCCAGCATCCTGACAGGGGGCATCTACGAGCAGTACTTC.

Only one count was recorded for this clone. The rearrangement joins TRBV7-9 to TRBJ1-2; 9 nucleotides agree with TRBD1. The trim removed 1 base at V and 8 bases at J, leaving 5 bases unmatched. The germline V gene has CDR1 SEHNR and CDR2 FQNEAQ (reference sequence). The CDR3 loop spans 14 amino acids. The CDR3 bases are TGTGCCAGCAGCTTAGGGGACAGGGTGAGAGGCTACACCTTC. This gives the protein CASSLGDRVRGYTF.

The V call is TRBV6-4, the J call TRBJ2-6, with TRBD1 as a possible D gene (6 bases). V was clipped by 2 bases and J by 1 base, with 21 bases between them. Germline V gene data show CDR1 as MRHNA and CDR2 as SNTAGT. There are 20 residues in the CDR3. CDR3 coding DNA: TGTGCCAGCAGTGACACCCCCGACAGGACATCCTGGTCTGGGGCCAACGTCCTGACTTTC. This codes for CASSDTPDRTSWSGANVLTF.

The chain couples TRBV7-8 to TRBJ2-1; D ambiguous. From germline, CDR1 is SGHVS and CDR2 FQNEAQ. Trimming pared 0 bases from V and 15 bases from J, leaving 12 bases between. The CDR3 is made up of 12 amino acids. CDR3 bases: TGTGCCAGCAGCTTAGCCGGCGGTGTGGCGTTCTTC. Encoded protein: CASSLAGGVAFF. Using reference TRBV7-8 and TRBJ2-1 for the parts outside the CDR3, the full variable domain is GAGVSQSPRYKVAKRGQDVALRCDPISGHVSLFWYQQALGQGPEFLTYFQNEAQLDKSGLPSDRFFAERPEGSVSTLKIQRTQQEDSAVYLCASSLAGGVAFFGPGTRLTVL.

This clone was seen a handful of times. This chain connects TRBV6-6 to TRBJ2-7, with 9 bases fitting TRBD2. The J segment lost 7 bases and the V segment lost 7 bases, leaving 17 bases of the junction unmatched. Germline values: CDR1 MNHNY, CDR2 SVGAGI (reference sequence). CDR3 length: 16 residues. The CDR3: CASTRPPSGGPREQYF. The CDR3 bases are TGTGCCAGCACCCGACCCCCAAGCGGGGGGCCACGAGAGCAGTACTTC.

The chain combines TRBV13 with TRBJ2-7; D perhaps matches TRBD1 (6 bases). Germline CDR1 reads PRHDT; CDR2 reads FYEKMQ (reference sequence). This CDR3 has 14 residues. V was cut by 3 bases and J by 3 bases, with 12 bases left in between. Written as DNA, the CDR3 is TGTGCCAGCAGCTTTTTGAAAGGGGGCTACGAGCAGTACTTC. This codes for CASSFLKGGYEQYF.

The genes are TRBV7-9 and TRBJ2-7; D is possibly TRBD1 (7 bases). Germline V gene sequence: CDR1 SEHNR, CDR2 FQNEAQ (reference sequence). Trimming cost V 1 base and J 11 bases, with 18 bases left between them. This CDR3 has 14 residues. This chain's CDR3 is CASSLVSGQEIKYF. In nucleotides, the CDR3 is TGTGCCAGCAGCTTAGTTAGCGGACAGGAGATTAAGTACTTC.

The chain has TRBV9 and TRBJ1-1, with TRBD1 as a possible D gene (5 bases). Germline CDR1 and CDR2: SGDLS and YYNGEE. Trimming shortened V by 0 bases and J by 7 bases, and 16 bases separated the two germline ends. This CDR3 is built from 15 residues. As DNA, the CDR3 is TGTGCCAGCAGCGTAGTTCCTGGGGCAGGCGTTGAAGCTTTCTTT. Translation gives CASSVVPGAGVEAFF.

The chain carries TRBV7-9 and TRBJ2-2; a weak D match, TRBD2 (5 bases). The CDR3 is 14 residues long. V dropped 2 bases and J dropped 5 bases, with 9 bases sitting between them. Germline lookup yields CDR1 SEHNR and CDR2 FQNEAQ (reference sequence). This CDR3 is CASSLPRTTGELFF. The CDR3 DNA reads TGTGCCAGCAGCTTACCCCGGACTACCGGGGAGCTGTTTTTT.

The chain employs TRBV7-9 and TRBJ1-4, with D perhaps matching TRBD1 (6 bases). V gave up 5 bases and J gave up 6 bases, with 22 bases separating them. CDR3 length: 17 amino acids. Germline CDR1 is SEHNR and CDR2 is FQNEAQ (reference sequence). The CDR3 protein is CASSVPPRDMLDEKLFF. The CDR3 DNA sequence: TGTGCCAGCAGCGTCCCACCAAGGGACATGTTGGATGAAAAACTGTTTTTT.

This clone was detected a few times. This chain joins TRBV27 and TRBJ1-1; 10 bases fit TRBD1. This CDR3 comprises 14 residues. The V and J ends lost 5 bases and 5 bases, in that order; junction bases with no gene match: 5. The germline CDR1 and CDR2 sequences are MNHEY and SMNVEV (reference sequence). CDR3 loop: CASSTGTGVTEAFF. The CDR3 region has the DNA TGTGCCAGCAGTACCGGGACAGGGGTAACTGAAGCTTTCTTT.

This rearrangement joins TRBV6-4 to TRBJ2-2; TRBD2 agrees at 7 bases. J was trimmed by 3 bases and V by 6 bases; bases with no gene match: 1. Germline CDR1 is MRHNA and CDR2 is SNTAGT. CDR3 size: 13 residues. The CDR3 protein is CASSRGDTGELFF. Here the CDR3 DNA reads TGTGCCAGCAGCCGGGGGGACACCGGGGAGCTGTTTTTT.